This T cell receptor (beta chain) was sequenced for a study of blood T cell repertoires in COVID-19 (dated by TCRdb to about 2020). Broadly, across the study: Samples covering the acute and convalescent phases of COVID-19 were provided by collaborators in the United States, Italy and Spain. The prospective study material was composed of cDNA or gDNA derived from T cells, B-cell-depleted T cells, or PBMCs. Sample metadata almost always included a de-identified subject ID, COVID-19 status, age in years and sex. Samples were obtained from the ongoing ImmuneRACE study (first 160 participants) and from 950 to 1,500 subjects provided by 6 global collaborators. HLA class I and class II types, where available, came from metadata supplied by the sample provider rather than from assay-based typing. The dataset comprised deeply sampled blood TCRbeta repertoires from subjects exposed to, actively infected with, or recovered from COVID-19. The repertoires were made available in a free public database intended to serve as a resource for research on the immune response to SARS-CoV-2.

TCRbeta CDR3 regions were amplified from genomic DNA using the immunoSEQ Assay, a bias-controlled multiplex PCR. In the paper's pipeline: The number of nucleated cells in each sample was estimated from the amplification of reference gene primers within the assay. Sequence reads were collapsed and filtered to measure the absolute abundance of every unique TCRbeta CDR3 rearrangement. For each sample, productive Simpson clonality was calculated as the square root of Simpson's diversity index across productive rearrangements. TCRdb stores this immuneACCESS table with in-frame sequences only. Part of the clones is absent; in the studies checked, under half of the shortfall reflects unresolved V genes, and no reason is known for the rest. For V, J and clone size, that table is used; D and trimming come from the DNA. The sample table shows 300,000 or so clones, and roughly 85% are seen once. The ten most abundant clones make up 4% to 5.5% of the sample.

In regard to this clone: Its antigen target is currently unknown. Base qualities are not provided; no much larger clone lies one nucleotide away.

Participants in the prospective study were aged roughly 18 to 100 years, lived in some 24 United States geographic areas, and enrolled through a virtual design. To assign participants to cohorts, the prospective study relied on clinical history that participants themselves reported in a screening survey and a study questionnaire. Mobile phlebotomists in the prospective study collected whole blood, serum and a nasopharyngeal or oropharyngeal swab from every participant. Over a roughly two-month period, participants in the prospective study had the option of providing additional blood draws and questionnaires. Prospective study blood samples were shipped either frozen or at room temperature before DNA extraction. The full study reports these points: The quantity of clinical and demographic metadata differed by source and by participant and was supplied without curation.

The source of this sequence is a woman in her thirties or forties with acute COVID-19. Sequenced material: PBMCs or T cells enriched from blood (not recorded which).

The DNA reads as follows: TGTGCCAGCAGCAAAAACTCGGAGAGTATAACATACAATGAGCAGTTCTTC. Its protein reads: CASSKNSESITYNEQFF. This chain joins TRBV21-1 to TRBJ2-1; TRBD2, the D gene given by the table, was not confirmed from the DNA. TRBV21-1 is termed a pseudogene. The CDR3, from cysteine to phenylalanine, totals 17 residues. This entry keeps only the CDR3 DNA: 51 bases, framed from base 1.